Described below is a single T cell receptor beta chain sequence and its context. Primers used in a second PCR of roughly 6 to 11 cycles were a sample-barcoded 5' primer and a J-beta primer mix. TCRdb called the 5' RACE reads again in MiXCR, with one record for every CDR3 protein. The sample records under 1,100,000 distinct CDR3 sequences, around 27% being singletons. This specimen comes from a study of blood T cells in healthy people across ages. In terms of origin and age, donors were healthy Caucasian individuals from Russia aged roughly 6 to 95. For every donor, a draw yielded roughly 10 milliliters of peripheral blood. These same records also appear under a second study, on T cells of mothers and their children. That publication notes: Per child, roughly 3 million TCR beta CDR3 reads were obtained, against over 9 million per mother.

The sequenced sample was blood. The receptor was isolated from a girl between 2 and 10 years old in good health.

CDR3 in amino acids: CSAREGGGSGDEQFF. As DNA, the CDR3 is TGCAGTGCTAGAGAAGGCGGCGGGAGTGGCGATGAGCAGTTCTTC. This chain connects TRBV20-1 to TRBJ2-1; 7 nucleotides agree with TRBD2. J gave up 8 bases and V 0 bases, and 10 bases lay outside the gene matches. Germline-derived CDR1 and CDR2 are DFQATT and SNEGSKA (reference sequence). This CDR3 spans 15 amino acids.